One sample yielded the 21 T cell receptor beta chains listed below, sequenced in a study of T cells in Graves' hyperthyroidism and ophthalmopathy. Amplification yielded TCR beta CDR3 regions, with RNA transcripts as the source. The HTBI set primed first-round TCR CDR3 RT-PCR. TCRdb processed the multiplex PCR reads anew with MiXCR; each CDR3 protein has one entry. The table has approximately 320,000 distinct CDR3 sequences, approximately 17% seen once. Sequenced: blood. The receptors originated from a young man with Graves' hyperthyroidism.

In its sample, this clonotype was seen a few times. The chain employs TRBV12-3 or TRBV12-4 and TRBJ2-5, with D perhaps being TRBD1 or TRBD2 (5 bases each). V lost 6 bases and J lost 2, with 16 bases in between. The CDR3 has 15 residues. For the CDR3, the DNA is TGTGCCAGCAGCTTGGGGGAAACAAGTCAAGAGACCCAGTACTTC. It encodes CASSLGETSQETQYF.

This sequence joins TRBV7-9 and TRBJ2-5; D is tentatively TRBD1 or TRBD2 (5 bases each). This CDR3 has 14 residues. V was shortened by 5 bases and J by 7 bases, with 17 bases between the two germline ends. CDR1 and CDR2 from the germline V gene are SEHNR and FQNEAQ (reference sequence). In nucleotides, the CDR3 is TGTGCCAGCAGCAGACTTGAAGGGGACCGGACCCAGTACTTC. Its translation is CASSRLEGDRTQYF.

In its sample, this clonotype was seen a few times. The chain recombines TRBV4-1 with TRBJ2-3; D is undetermined. Germline V gene lookup returns CDR1 MGHRA and CDR2 YSYEKL. This CDR3 has 16 residues. The ends were cut back, 1 base at V and 0 bases at J, with 11 bases in the middle. The CDR3 nucleotides read TGCGCCAGCAGCCAAGTAGGCTCCCTCAGCACAGATACGCAGTATTTT. It encodes CASSQVGSLSTDTQYF.

This clonotype was found many times. V is TRBV20-1 and J is TRBJ2-1; no definite D call. The CDR3 length is 11 residues. Germline V gene data show CDR1 as DFQATT and CDR2 as SNEGSKA (reference sequence). Trimming removed 1 base from V and 8 bases from J, with 6 bases in between. The CDR3 protein is CSARGLDEQFF. CDR3 in DNA: TGCAGTGCTAGAGGCCTAGATGAGCAGTTCTTC.

This clonotype was seen many times. The V call is TRBV6-2 or TRBV6-3, the J call TRBJ1-1, with D perhaps matching TRBD1 (5 bases). This CDR3 region has 14 residues. In germline, CDR1 is MNHEY, CDR2 SVGEGT. The germline V and J ends were trimmed by 6 bases and 3 bases, with 14 bases remaining between them. The CDR3 loop reads CASRRDSADTEAFF. The CDR3 DNA is TGTGCCAGCAGGCGGGACTCGGCGGACACTGAAGCTTTCTTT.

The table lists this clonotype with many counts. The CDR3 region is CASSLAGKRSQQYF. The CDR3 bases are TGTGCCAGCAGCCTAGCGGGGAAGCGATCCCAGCAGTACTTC. The J gene is TRBJ2-7, the V gene TRBV27; 9 bases are a match to TRBD2. Trimming at V came to 6 bases and at J to 8 bases, leaving 11 bases not matched to a gene. CDR1 is MNHEY and CDR2 is SMNVEV in the germline V gene (reference sequence). This CDR3 spans 14 amino acids.

The sample holds many counts of this clonotype. The chain has TRBV6-1 and TRBJ1-2; D call uncertain. The V gene's germline CDR1 is MNHNS and CDR2 SASEGT. This CDR3 has 15 residues. With 2 bases removed from V and 2 bases from J, the gap between germline ends came to 12 bases. The CDR3 protein is CASSELMYLNYGYTF. For the CDR3, the DNA is TGTGCCAGCAGTGAATTAATGTACCTCAACTATGGCTACACCTTC.

Concerning this clonotype: A much larger clone is a single base away; this may be a read error. This chain uses TRBV13 with TRBJ2-7, with TRBD2 as a possible D gene (6 bases). Germline V CDR1 and CDR2: PRHDT, FYEKMQ (reference sequence). This CDR3 spans 18 amino acids. Trimming removed 3 bases at V and 2 bases at J, with 23 bases between. In DNA form, the CDR3 reads TGTGCCAGCAGCTTTATAGGTTCGACGGGAGTACTCCCCTACGAGCAGTACTTC. Protein: CASSFIGSTGVLPYEQYF.

This rearrangement joins TRBV12-3 or TRBV12-4 to TRBJ2-3; 8 positions agree with TRBD1. J gave up 0 bases and V 5 bases, and 7 bases lay outside the gene matches. There are 16 residues in the CDR3. The CDR3 sequence: CASSTRQGRSTDTQYF. The CDR3 DNA sequence: TGTGCCAGCAGTACCCGACAGGGGAGGAGCACAGATACGCAGTATTTT.

This sequence joins TRBV6-1 and TRBJ2-7; D perhaps matches TRBD2 (7 bases). Trimming took 7 bases from V and 2 from J, leaving 15 bases between them. Germline lookup yields CDR1 MNHNS and CDR2 SASEGT. The CDR3 is made up of 14 amino acids. The CDR3 spells CASTKGGGPYEQYF. In nucleotides, the CDR3 is TGTGCCAGCACAAAGGGAGGGGGACCCTACGAGCAGTACTTC.

This clonotype was recorded at least ten times. The chain has TRBV11-1 and TRBJ2-5, with D uncertain. CDR3 size: 14 residues. Germline V gives CDR1 SGHAT, CDR2 FQDESV (reference sequence). V was shortened by 2 bases and J by 5 bases, with 12 bases between the two germline ends. The CDR3: CASSLRLGPETQYF. In nucleotides, the CDR3 is TGTGCCAGCAGCTTAAGGTTAGGCCCGGAGACCCAGTACTTC.

The chain joins TRBV19 to TRBJ2-2, with a possible D match to TRBD2 (6 bases). CDR3 length: 15 amino acids. V lost 5 bases, J lost 4 bases, and 14 bases lay in between. Germline CDR1 reads LNHDA; CDR2 reads SQIVND (reference sequence). The CDR3 is CASSRPEEGTGELFF. In DNA form, the CDR3 reads TGTGCCAGTAGTCGCCCGGAGGAGGGCACCGGGGAGCTGTTTTTT.

This clonotype has a handful of counts. V usage is TRBV5-4 and J usage is TRBJ1-4, with TRBD1 identical over 7 bases. CDR1 and CDR2 (germline): SGHNT, YYREEE (reference sequence). V shed 4 bases, J shed 10 bases, and the junction held 10 bases outside the gene matches. The length of the CDR3 is 14 residues. The DNA for the CDR3 is TGTGCCAGCAGCCTTGACAGGGCACTTGGAAAACTGTTTTTT. Translated, it gives CASSLDRALGKLFF.

This clonotype came up a few times. The chain uses TRBV12-3 or TRBV12-4 and TRBJ1-5, with D hard to call. CDR3 length: 13 amino acids. Trimming removed 8 bases from V and 2 bases from J, with 10 bases in between. The CDR3 DNA sequence: TGTGCCAGCCGAAGCGGGCGCAATCAGCCCCAGCATTTT. Amino acid sequence: CASRSGRNQPQHF.

This clonotype occurred many times. The V call is TRBV5-1, the J call TRBJ1-1; D might be TRBD1 (5 bases). CDR3 length equals 12 residues. Trimming removed 4 bases from V and 11 bases from J, with 15 bases in between. The V gene's germline CDR1 is SGHRS and CDR2 YFSETQ. In nucleotides, the CDR3 is TGCGCCAGCAGCCAAACGGGACGGACGGCTTTCTTT. It yields the protein CASSQTGRTAFF.

This clonotype was seen many times. This chain links TRBV27 with TRBJ2-2; 8 bases are a match to TRBD2. The CDR3 sequence is 14 residues long. Germline values: CDR1 MNHEY, CDR2 SMNVEV (reference sequence). The V segment lost 3 bases and the J segment 6 bases; nucleotides outside the gene matches: 3. CDR3 region: CASSLSGSAGELFF. In nucleotides, the CDR3 is TGTGCCAGCAGTTTGAGCGGGAGCGCCGGGGAGCTGTTTTTT.

The chain combines TRBV27 with TRBJ2-1; TRBD2 aligns across 9 bases. CDR3 length: 16 residues. Germline values: CDR1 MNHEY, CDR2 SMNVEV (reference sequence). The V gene end was trimmed by 1 base and the J gene end by 1 base; junction bases not matched to a gene: 2. CDR3 amino acids: CASSLLAGASYNEQFF. The CDR3 region has the DNA TGTGCCAGCAGTTTATTAGCGGGGGCGTCCTACAATGAGCAGTTCTTC.

The chain recombines TRBV20-1 with TRBJ2-1; 7 bases are a match to TRBD2. Trimming at V came to 3 bases and at J to 10 bases, leaving 6 bases not matched to a gene. Per germline, CDR1 DFQATT and CDR2 SNEGSKA (reference sequence). The CDR3 has 12 amino acids. CDR3 sequence: CSARGGTSEQFF. CDR3 coding DNA: TGCAGTGCTAGGGGGGGGACCTCGGAGCAGTTCTTC.

The rearrangement links TRBV12-3 or TRBV12-4 to TRBJ1-5, with TRBD1 matching 8 bases. This CDR3 is 19 amino acids long. J was trimmed by 1 base and V by 5 bases; bases with no gene match: 16. The CDR3 DNA reads as TGTGCCAGCAGTCCGCACCTATTTGACAGGGGAACGAGCAATCAGCCCCAGCATTTT. Its protein is CASSPHLFDRGTSNQPQHF.

The sample holds many counts of this clonotype. The V and J genes are TRBV7-2 and TRBJ2-7; 8 bases align to TRBD2. Germline CDR1 reads SGHTA; CDR2 reads FQGNSA. The trim removed 5 bases at V and 5 bases at J, leaving 20 bases unmatched. The CDR3 covers 18 residues. CDR3 DNA sequence: TGTGCCAGCAGCCCGCAACCGGGACTAGTACCCCATTTGCACGAGCAGTACTTC. Residues: CASSPQPGLVPHLHEQYF.

This clonotype came up many times. The V and J genes are TRBV18 and TRBJ2-7, with D possibly matching TRBD2 (6 bases). Germline-derived CDR1 and CDR2 are KGHSH and LQKENI. The ends were cut back, 3 bases at V and 0 bases at J, with 15 bases in the middle. CDR3 length: 16 amino acids. CDR3 bases: TGTGCCAGCTCACCCCTCCCGGGGGTTAGCTCCTACGAGCAGTACTTC. It translates to CASSPLPGVSSYEQYF.